The T cell receptor (beta chain) under discussion was sequenced for a study of CD4 and CD8 cells across lung adenocarcinoma regions. TCRdb used MiXCR to reprocess the PCR reads, holding one entry per CDR3 protein. The repertoire holds about 12,000 distinct CDR3 sequences, with 47% as singletons. The CDR3 contains 14 residues. Germline V gene lookup returns CDR1 MNHNS and CDR2 SASEGT. Localized lung adenocarcinoma, a non-small cell lung cancer, affected the donors. This TCR derives from a male donor with lung adenocarcinoma. The CD4 and CD8 labels of this study may be unreliable. The sample was CD8+ T cells from the margin of a lung tumor. V and J are TRBV6-1 and TRBJ2-3; tentative D call: TRBD1 (6 bases). The J call is uncertain, as TRBJ2-7 better fits the DNA end. CDR3 coding DNA: TGTGCGACCCGACAGGCTGGGAGCACAGATACGCAGTACTTC. Encoded protein: CATRQAGSTDTQYF.